Listed below are T cell receptor beta chains from one sample, sequenced in a study of post-analysis software for immune sequencing data. One entry per CDR3 protein, called by TCRdb with MiXCR from the PCR reads. The repertoire consists of about 160,000 distinct CDR3 sequences, with about 34% occurring once and the leading ten covering under 30%. Material: blood, obtained after autologous hematopoietic stem cell transplantation. These receptors all come from a girl aged 10-17 years with multiple sclerosis. The CDR3 runs from the conserved cysteine through the conserved F or W. D genes are given only for firm matches. Clone size is shown for a subset of rows, as once, few, many or a class of expanded clone.

v_gene	abundance	j_gene	d_gene	CDR3aa	CDR3nt
TRBV6-1	NA	TRBJ2-1	TRBD2	CASSVKGLAYHEQFF	TGTGCCAGCAGTGTCAAAGGACTAGCGTACCATGAGCAGTTCTTC
TRBV7-9	few	TRBJ2-3	NA	CASSTFLGATDTQYF	TGTGCCAGCAGCACTTTCCTAGGGGCCACAGATACGCAGTATTTT
TRBV5-6	NA	TRBJ1-1	TRBD1	CASSLGRQGTAFF	TGTGCCAGCAGCTTGGGGAGACAGGGAACAGCTTTCTTT
TRBV20-1	NA	TRBJ2-1	NA	CSAREVPISYNEQFF	TGCAGTGCTAGGGAAGTCCCCATCTCCTACAATGAGCAGTTCTTC
TRBV6-5	once	TRBJ2-1	NA	CASSYSLLAEQFF	TGTGCCAGCAGTTACTCGCTCCTTGCGGAGCAGTTCTTC
TRBV6-1	NA	TRBJ2-3	NA	CASRRQGGADTQYF	TGTGCCAGCCGGCGCCAGGGGGGCGCAGATACGCAGTATTTT
TRBV9	NA	TRBJ2-7	NA	CASSLRQESSYEQYF	TGTGCCAGCAGCCTCAGACAGGAGAGCTCCTACGAGCAGTACTTC
TRBV21-1	few	TRBJ2-1	NA	CASSKAWGELSCDNEQFF	TGTGCCAGCAGCAAAGCGTGGGGGGAGCTCTCCTGTGACAATGAGCAGTTCTTC
TRBV6-5	NA	TRBJ2-1	TRBD2	CASSSTGTSGPNEQFF	TGTGCCAGCAGTTCCACCGGGACTAGCGGGCCCAATGAGCAGTTCTTC
TRBV6-5	few	TRBJ2-1	NA	CASKPVGTNEQFF	TGTGCCAGCAAACCCGTGGGGACGAATGAGCAGTTCTTC
TRBV15	NA	TRBJ1-5	NA	CATSTAGSGNQPQHF	TGTGCCACCAGCACAGCGGGGTCGGGAAATCAGCCCCAGCATTTT
TRBV9	NA	TRBJ2-6	NA	CASSDPIRGAGANVLTF	TGTGCCAGCAGCGACCCCATCCGAGGGGCTGGGGCCAACGTCCTGACTTTC
TRBV5-1	NA	TRBJ2-7	TRBD1	CASRTGDYEQYF	TGCGCCAGTAGGACAGGAGACTACGAGCAGTACTTC
TRBV12-3/TRBV12-4	once	TRBJ2-7	NA	CASRRQGGSDEQYF	TGTGCCAGCAGACGCCAAGGGGGGTCAGACGAGCAGTACTTC
TRBV20-1	few	TRBJ2-3	NA	CSAPRTDTQYF	TGCAGTGCCCCCCGAACAGATACGCAGTATTTT
TRBV20-1	NA	TRBJ2-1	TRBD2	CSAPRTSGTTYNEQFF	TGCAGTGCTCCGAGGACTAGCGGGACTACCTACAATGAGCAGTTCTTC
TRBV5-1	many	TRBJ2-1	TRBD1	CASSSRPGQAYNEQFF	TGCGCCAGCAGCTCAAGGCCGGGACAGGCCTACAATGAGCAGTTCTTC
TRBV20-1	few	TRBJ2-7	TRBD1	CSTRRTGEYEQYF	TGCAGTACGAGACGGACAGGGGAGTACGAGCAGTACTTC
TRBV28	many	TRBJ2-1	TRBD1	CAIWDRDNEQFF	TGTGCCATCTGGGACAGGGACAATGAGCAGTTCTTC
TRBV3-1	NA	TRBJ1-6	NA	CASSQKQNSPLHF	TGTGCCAGCAGCCAAAAACAGAATTCACCCCTCCACTTT
TRBV5-1	NA	TRBJ1-6	TRBD1	CAGSLDMGQGVSPLHF	TGCGCCGGCAGCTTGGATATGGGACAGGGGGTCTCACCCCTCCACTTT
TRBV5-5	many	TRBJ2-3	NA	CASSLMPGLNTDTQYF	TGTGCCAGCAGCTTGATGCCAGGACTAAACACAGATACGCAGTATTTT
TRBV6-6	few	TRBJ2-1	TRBD2	CASSYEVGGGNEQFF	TGTGCCAGTAGTTACGAGGTGGGGGGGGGGAATGAGCAGTTCTTC
TRBV20-1	few	TRBJ1-2	NA	CSAFSRTDNYGYTF	TGCAGCGCCTTCTCTCGGACAGACAACTATGGCTACACCTTC
TRBV7-2	NA	TRBJ2-7	NA	CASSLNSPEQYF	TGTGCCAGCAGCCTCAACTCCCCCGAGCAGTACTTC
TRBV11-3	many	TRBJ2-3	NA	CASSFHTDTQYF	TGTGCCAGCAGCTTCCACACAGATACGCAGTATTTT
TRBV29-1	NA	TRBJ1-4	TRBD1	CSGYRGEKLFF	TGCAGCGGTTACAGGGGGGAAAAACTGTTTTTT
TRBV27	few	TRBJ2-7	TRBD1	CASSLIPGQAYEQYF	TGTGCCAGCAGTTTAATCCCCGGACAGGCCTACGAGCAGTACTTC
TRBV6-1	NA	TRBJ1-5	TRBD1	CATKSNPNRGSNQPQHF	TGTGCCACCAAATCAAACCCGAACAGGGGTAGCAATCAGCCCCAGCATTTT
TRBV25-1	many	TRBJ2-7	NA	CASSESGRRGSYEQYF	TGTGCCAGCAGTGAATCGGGACGTAGGGGCTCCTACGAGCAGTACTTC
TRBV5-6	few	TRBJ1-6	NA	CASSLGLSEGGSPLHF	TGTGCCAGCAGCTTGGGCCTCTCCGAAGGGGGTTCACCCCTCCACTTT
TRBV29-1	many	TRBJ2-7	NA	CSVDTGGDEQYF	TGCAGCGTTGACACAGGGGGGGACGAGCAGTACTTC
TRBV2	few	TRBJ2-5	NA	CASKASTQETQYF	TGTGCCAGCAAGGCTAGCACCCAAGAGACCCAGTACTTC
TRBV20-1	NA	TRBJ1-1	TRBD1	CSARGQGGNTEAFF	TGCAGTGCTAGAGGACAGGGCGGGAACACTGAAGCTTTCTTT
TRBV12-3/TRBV12-4	NA	TRBJ1-6	NA	CASSGPSGGSPLHF	TGTGCCAGCTCCGGGCCCTCTGGGGGTTCACCCCTCCACTTT
TRBV7-3	once	TRBJ1-2	NA	CASTKPGQLGYTF	TGTGCCAGCACCAAACCCGGACAGCTAGGCTACACCTTC
TRBV12-3/TRBV12-4	NA	TRBJ2-7	NA	CTSNYRRGPYEQYF	TGTACCAGCAATTATCGGAGGGGCCCCTACGAGCAGTACTTC
TRBV7-8	NA	TRBJ2-3	NA	CASSLAPTRIDTQYF	TGTGCCAGCAGCTTAGCTCCTACTAGAATAGATACGCAGTATTTT
TRBV20-1	NA	TRBJ2-4	TRBD1	CSAPATGVDIQYF	TGCAGTGCTCCGGCGACAGGGGTAGACATTCAGTACTTC
TRBV20-1	NA	TRBJ2-3	NA	CSARPGGLADTQYF	TGCAGTGCTAGACCCGGGGGCTTGGCAGATACGCAGTATTTT
TRBV7-7	NA	TRBJ2-5	NA	CASSAGHVVGETQYF	TGTGCTAGCAGCGCTGGACACGTAGTAGGAGAGACCCAGTACTTC
TRBV20-1	NA	TRBJ2-1	NA	CGSCRSSYNEQFF	TGCGGGAGCTGTAGGTCCTCCTACAATGAGCAGTTCTTC
TRBV19	many	TRBJ1-2	NA	CASSIDRGPNGYTF	TGTGCCAGTAGTATAGATCGAGGTCCCAATGGCTACACCTTC
TRBV12-3/TRBV12-4	NA	TRBJ1-2	TRBD1	CASSTRQGAYGYTF	TGTGCCAGCAGTACCCGACAGGGGGCGTATGGCTACACCTTC
TRBV5-1	many	TRBJ2-1	NA	CASSPQVENEQFF	TGCGCCAGCAGCCCCCAAGTAGAGAATGAGCAGTTCTTC
TRBV29-1	many	TRBJ2-1	NA	CSAGGQLTPNEQFF	TGCAGCGCCGGGGGCCAACTAACCCCCAATGAGCAGTTCTTC
TRBV4-3	NA	TRBJ2-3	NA	CASSQDETLLYTDTQYF	TGCGCCAGCAGCCAAGATGAGACCCTGCTATACACAGATACGCAGTATTTT
TRBV7-7	NA	TRBJ2-7	TRBD2	CASSLVSGLAGFSYEQYF	TGTGCTAGCAGCTTAGTGAGCGGGCTAGCGGGTTTCTCCTACGAGCAGTACTTC
TRBV12-3/TRBV12-4	many	TRBJ2-7	NA	CASSHRNTYEQYF	TGTGCCAGCAGCCACAGGAATACCTACGAGCAGTACTTC